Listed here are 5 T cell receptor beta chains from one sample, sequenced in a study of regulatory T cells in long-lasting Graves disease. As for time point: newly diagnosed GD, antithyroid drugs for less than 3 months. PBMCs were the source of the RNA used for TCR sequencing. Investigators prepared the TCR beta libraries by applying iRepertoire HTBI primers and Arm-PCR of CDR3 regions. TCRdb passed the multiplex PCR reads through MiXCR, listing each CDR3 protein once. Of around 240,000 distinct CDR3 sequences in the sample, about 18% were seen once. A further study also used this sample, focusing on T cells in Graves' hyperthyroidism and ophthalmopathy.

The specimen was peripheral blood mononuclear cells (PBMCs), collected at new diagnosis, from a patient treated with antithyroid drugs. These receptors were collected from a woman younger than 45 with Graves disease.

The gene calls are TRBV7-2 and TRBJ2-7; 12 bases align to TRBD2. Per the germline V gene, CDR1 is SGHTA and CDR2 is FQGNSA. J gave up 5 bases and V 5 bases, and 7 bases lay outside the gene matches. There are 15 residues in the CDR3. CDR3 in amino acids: CASSPRTSGVHEQYF. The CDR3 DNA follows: TGTGCCAGCAGCCCTCGGACTAGCGGGGTCCACGAGCAGTACTTC.

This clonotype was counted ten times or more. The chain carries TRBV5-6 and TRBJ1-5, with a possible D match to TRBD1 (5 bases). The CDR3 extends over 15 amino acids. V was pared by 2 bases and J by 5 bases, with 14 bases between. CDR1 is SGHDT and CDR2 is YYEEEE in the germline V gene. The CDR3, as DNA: TGTGCCAGCAGCTTCACCGGGACCCAGGATCAGCCCCAGCATTTT. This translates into CASSFTGTQDQPQHF.

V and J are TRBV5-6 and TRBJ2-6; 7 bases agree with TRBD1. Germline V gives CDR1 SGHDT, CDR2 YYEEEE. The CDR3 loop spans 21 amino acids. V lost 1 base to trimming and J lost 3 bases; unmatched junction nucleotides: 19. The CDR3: CASSLTGSRGSSLVGANVLTF. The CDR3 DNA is TGTGCCAGCAGCTTGACGGGCAGCAGGGGGTCATCTCTGGTTGGGGCCAACGTCCTGACTTTC.

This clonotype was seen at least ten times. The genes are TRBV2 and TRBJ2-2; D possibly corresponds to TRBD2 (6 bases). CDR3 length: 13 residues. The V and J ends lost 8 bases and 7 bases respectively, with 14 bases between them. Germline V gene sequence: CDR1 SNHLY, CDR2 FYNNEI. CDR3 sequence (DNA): TGTGCCAGCCTGGGGACTTGGGGCGGGGAGCTGTTTTTT. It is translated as CASLGTWGGELFF.

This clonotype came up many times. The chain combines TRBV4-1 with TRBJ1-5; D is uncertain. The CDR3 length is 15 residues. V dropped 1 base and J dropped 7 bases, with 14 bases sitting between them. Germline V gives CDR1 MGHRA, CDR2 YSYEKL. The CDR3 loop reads CASSQAASFGQPQHF. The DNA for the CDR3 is TGCGCCAGCAGCCAAGCGGCATCTTTTGGGCAGCCCCAGCATTTT.